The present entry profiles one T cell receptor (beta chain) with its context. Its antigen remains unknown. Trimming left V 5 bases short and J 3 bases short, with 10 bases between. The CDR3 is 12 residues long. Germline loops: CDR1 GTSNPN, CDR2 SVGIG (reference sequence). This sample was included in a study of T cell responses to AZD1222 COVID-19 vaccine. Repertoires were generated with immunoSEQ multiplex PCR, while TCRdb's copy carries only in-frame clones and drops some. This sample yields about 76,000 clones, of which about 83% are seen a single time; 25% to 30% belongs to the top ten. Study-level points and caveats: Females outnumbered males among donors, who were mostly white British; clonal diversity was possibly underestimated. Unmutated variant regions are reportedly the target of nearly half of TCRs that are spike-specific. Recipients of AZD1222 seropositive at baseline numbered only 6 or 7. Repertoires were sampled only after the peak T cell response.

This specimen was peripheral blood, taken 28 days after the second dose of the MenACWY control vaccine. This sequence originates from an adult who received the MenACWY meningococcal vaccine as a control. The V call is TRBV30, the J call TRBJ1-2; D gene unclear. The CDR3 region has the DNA TGTGCCTGGGGGTACCGGGACTATGGCTACACCTTC. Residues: CAWGYRDYGYTF.